The rows below give T cell receptor beta chains drawn from one sample of a study of PD-1 and CTLA-4 blockade in melanoma. The assay was immunoSEQ multiplex PCR, and TCRdb's table has in-frame clones only and misses some. The sample has 25,000 to 35,000 clones; 85% to 95% are singletons. Sequenced material: CD8+ T cells from peripheral blood, taken from a patient given anti-PD-1 treatment. The receptor source for this set is a human donor with melanoma. CDR3s include the opening cysteine and the closing phenylalanine or tryptophan.

cdr3_aa,v_call
CASSSSGGYNEQFF,TRBV5-1
CASSSTTGSSPLHF,TRBV6-5
CASRRPEGSYNEQFF,TRBV11-2
CASSLRGVGNQPQHF,TRBV28
CASSSRQGVYEQYF,TRBV5-1
CASSLLTGKAGELFF,TRBV27
CASSRTTDVAEAFF,TRBV4-1
CASSLIPRGKTNTEAFF,TRBV7-6
CASSQDIVADTQYF,TRBV3-1/TRBV3-2
CASRTSGSETQYF,TRBV6-5
CASSFAPIAGDYNEQFF,TRBV27
CASSARGEWNEQFF,TRBV21-1
CASSPPSGSADTQYF,TRBV18
CAWGTGGHEQYF,TRBV30
CASRKWGASDVTGELFF,TRBV27
CASSVDSYEQYF,TRBV9
CASSFRLAKNIQYF,TRBV28
CASSPEQDSTGELFF,TRBV18
CASSLGPQYNSPLHF,TRBV13
CASNSAGVSNQPQHF,TRBV28
CASSPPTGGAQEKLFF,TRBV11-2
CASSQDPTSGVDEQYF,TRBV4-2
CASSLIRGDTQYF,TRBV27
CSARTSYNEQFF,TRBV29-1
CASSLEAGNNQPQHF,TRBV5-1
CSVLLSLAYNEQFF,TRBV29-1
CASSLVISGTADTQYF,TRBV11-2
CASSFRGDGTEAFF,TRBV28
CASSPGFLLLLVEQYF,TRBV6-2/TRBV6-3
CASSPPSREGLHNEQFF,TRBV6-6
CAISDRTSINYGYTF,TRBV10-3
CASSPPAGEDEQYF,TRBV18
CASSALDRAIVSYTF,TRBV9
CASSPGEGGTEAFF,TRBV6-5
CASSIGAGSQPQHF,TRBV19
CASSEWAGEKLFF,TRBV11-2
CASSLDPRGDNEQFF,TRBV28
CASSPGGAYNEQFF,TRBV18
CASSPGLVNTEAFF,TRBV6-5
CASSSTVGGDQPQHF,TRBV7-9
CASSQGGAGNTIYF,TRBV3-1/TRBV3-2
CASSPNTEAFF,TRBV6-1
CASSQDSAQEFYGYTF,TRBV4-1
CASSVVGSDTQYF,TRBV9
CAIQTSGTPRNEQFF,TRBV13
CASSQEFGGPAYEQYF,TRBV4-2
CASSLGTDQPQHF,TRBV7-9
CRIAGGTYNEQFF,TRBV29-1
CASSPNRVGETQYF,TRBV9
CASSAPVAGVTDTQYF,TRBV7-8
CASSSFLAGGTDTQYF,TRBV5-1
CASSPPGGLTSTDTQYF,TRBV18
CASSYNRGGLLPYEQYF,TRBV6-2/TRBV6-3
CASQDSHGQFF,TRBV18
CASSQVGQSSYNEQFF,TRBV3-1/TRBV3-2
CASSFYGGQYEQYF,TRBV11-2
CASSDPAENTGELFF,TRBV6-1
CASSLVGRPYEQYF,TRBV5-5
CASRLNTEAFF,TRBV19